The present T cell receptor (beta chain) was sequenced within a study of vaccination and CD4 T cells after COVID-19. Comments on this clonotype: As yet, its antigen is unknown.

Cultured CD4+ T cell DNA was sequenced using the Oncomine TCR Beta short-read assay. In TCRdb, the PCR reads were re-called with MiXCR into one record per CDR3 protein. The data hold about 13,000 distinct CDR3 sequences, with 43% observed a single time. V lost 6 bases and J lost 4, with 9 bases in between. Germline CDR1 SNHLY, CDR2 FYNNEI. The CDR3 is 13 residues long. Study-wide results and limits: The study found median SARS-CoV-2-reactive clonotypes rising from about 20 to 38, not significantly. Nearly all convalescent vaccine-specific clones, 304 of 307, recognized only SARS-CoV-2 spike.

Treatment specified: roughly 11-day PBMC culture with coronavirus spike peptide pools or control peptides (ViraFEST assay). Positive PCR dates ranged from March to December 2020; these dates predated US Alpha, Beta and Delta variants. The clonotype was recovered from a human donor with COVID-19. The specimen was cultured CD4+ T cells from blood. The chain employs TRBV2 and TRBJ2-2; D ambiguous. The CDR3 sequence is CASRTSFTGELFF. DNA for the CDR3: TGTGCCAGCAGGACCAGCTTCACCGGGGAGCTGTTTTTT.